One and the same sample provided the 19 T cell receptor beta chains below, sequenced in a study of T cells in Graves' hyperthyroidism and ophthalmopathy. Template material for amplifying TCR beta CDR3 regions consisted of RNA transcripts. In the first-round RT-PCR of the TCR CDR3, the HTBI primer set was used. TCRdb independently ran MiXCR on the multiplex PCR reads; one entry per CDR3 protein. This sample yields 150,000 to 200,000 distinct CDR3 sequences, of which more than 15% are seen a single time; approximately 28% belongs to the top ten. Material: blood. The receptors shown here come from a woman between 50 and 59 years old with Graves' hyperthyroidism.

The V and J genes are TRBV12-3 or TRBV12-4 and TRBJ2-6; TRBD1 is a possible D gene (5 bases). Trimming cost V 0 bases and J 2 bases, with 8 bases left between them. CDR3 length: 16 amino acids. The CDR3 protein is CASSLATVPGANVLTF. CDR3 DNA sequence: TGTGCCAGCAGTTTAGCGACAGTTCCTGGGGCCAACGTCCTGACTTTC.

This clonotype has only a few counts. The chain couples TRBV5-1 to TRBJ2-5; 10 bases agree with TRBD2. The germline V gene encodes CDR1 SGHRS and CDR2 YFSETQ. The CDR3 runs 15 residues. After removal of 6 bases from V and 4 bases from J, the junction contained 9 bases not matched to a gene. CDR3 sequence (DNA): TGCGCCAGCACCCCCCAAGCGGGGGGGGCAGAGACCCAGTACTTC. This gives the protein CASTPQAGGAETQYF.

The genes are TRBV20-1 and TRBJ2-2; 9 bases are shared with TRBD2. This CDR3 is built from 15 residues. The V segment lost 2 bases and the J segment 7 bases; nucleotides outside the gene matches: 8. CDR1 and CDR2 from the germline V gene are DFQATT and SNEGSKA (reference sequence). CDR3 in amino acids: CSARPSGMRHGELFF. Written as DNA, the CDR3 is TGCAGTGCTAGACCTAGCGGGATGCGACACGGGGAGCTGTTTTTT.

This clonotype was seen more than once but under ten times. The gene calls are TRBV20-1 and TRBJ1-5; maybe TRBD1 (5 bases). Trimming removed 6 bases at V and 2 bases at J, with 11 bases between. This CDR3 is 13 amino acids long. Germline V gene data show CDR1 as DFQATT and CDR2 as SNEGSKA (reference sequence). The CDR3: CSALGGGNQPQHF. The CDR3 nucleotides read TGCAGTGCGTTGGGGGGTGGCAATCAGCCCCAGCATTTT.

Ten or more counts support this clonotype. The chain combines TRBV5-1 with TRBJ2-7; D is unresolved. The CDR3 length is 13 residues. CDR1 and CDR2 (germline): SGHRS, YFSETQ. Trimming took off 2 bases at V and 2 bases at J, with 8 bases between the two ends. The CDR3 reads CASSLSRTYEQYF. CDR3 nucleotides: TGCGCCAGCAGCTTAAGTCGGACCTACGAGCAGTACTTC.

This chain connects TRBV20-1 to TRBJ1-2; 9 positions match TRBD1. Trimming cost V 7 bases and J 5 bases; bases outside gene matches: 2. This CDR3 contains 11 residues. Germline-derived CDR1 and CDR2 are DFQATT and SNEGSKA (reference sequence). CDR3 sequence reads: CSVDRGYGYTF. The CDR3 nucleotides read TGCAGTGTAGACAGGGGGTATGGCTACACCTTC.

This clonotype was recorded at least ten times. This chain links TRBV3-1 with TRBJ2-5; 8 bases map to TRBD2. Trimming cost V 2 bases and J 1 base; bases outside gene matches: 3. The CDR3 runs to 15 residues. The germline CDR1 and CDR2 sequences are LGHDT and YNNKEL (reference sequence). CDR3: CASSQLAGAQETQYF. The CDR3 coding sequence is TGTGCCAGCAGCCAACTAGCGGGTGCCCAAGAGACCCAGTACTTC.

The V and J genes are TRBV25-1 and TRBJ2-1, with 8 bases identical to TRBD2. The ends lost 4 bases at V and 0 bases at J; junction bases unmatched: 8. The germline gives CDR1 MGHDK, CDR2 SYGVNS. CDR3 length: 17 amino acids. The CDR3 loop reads CASSGPLAGISYNEQFF. The CDR3 DNA reads as TGTGCCAGCAGTGGGCCCTTAGCGGGAATCTCCTACAATGAGCAGTTCTTC.

This clonotype was counted many times. The chain joins TRBV27 to TRBJ1-1; tentatively, D is TRBD1 (6 bases). CDR1 and CDR2 (germline): MNHEY, SMNVEV (reference sequence). V shed 3 bases and J shed 6 bases, with 11 bases lying between them. The CDR3 is 13 residues long. The DNA of the CDR3 is TGTGCCAGCAGTTTGGGGGGGCATTCTGAAGCTTTCTTT. Its translation is CASSLGGHSEAFF.

This clonotype was detected only a few times. The chain is built from TRBV9 and TRBJ2-1; weak D call: TRBD1 (5 bases). Germline CDR1 reads SGDLS; CDR2 reads YYNGEE. The CDR3 length is 16 residues. The V end lost 0 bases, the J end lost 3 bases, and 13 bases lay between the germline ends. The CDR3 loop reads CASSVGAGRYYNEQFF. CDR3 in DNA: TGTGCCAGCAGCGTAGGGGCAGGGCGTTACTACAATGAGCAGTTCTTC.

This clonotype was counted ten times or more. This chain links TRBV7-2 with TRBJ1-2, with D possibly being TRBD1 (5 bases). Per germline, CDR1 SGHTA and CDR2 FQGNSA. Between the trimmed V and J ends, which lost 3 bases and 2 bases, there was a span of 13 bases. CDR3 length equals 15 residues. CDR3 sequence reads: CASSFVGPKNYGYTF. The CDR3 region has the DNA TGTGCCAGCAGCTTCGTGGGGCCGAAAAACTATGGCTACACCTTC.

This clonotype was observed at least ten times. The CDR3 region has the DNA TGTGCCAGCGGCGAACCAGGGGCTTCCTATAATTCACCCCTCCACTTT. As protein: CASGEPGASYNSPLHF. This chain uses TRBV2 with TRBJ1-6; a possible D gene is TRBD1 (6 bases). The CDR3 is 16 amino acids. With 8 bases removed from V and 1 base from J, the gap between germline ends came to 15 bases. CDR1 SNHLY and CDR2 FYNNEI come from the germline V gene. The full variable domain, in which reference TRBV2 and TRBJ1-6 provide the parts outside the CDR3, is EPEVTQTPSHQVTQMGQEVILRCVPISNHLYFYWYRQILGQKVEFLVSFYNNEISEKSEIFDDQFSVERPDGSNFTLKIRSTKLEDSAMYFCASGEPGASYNSPLHFGNGTRLTVT.

This clonotype occurred a few times. The J gene is TRBJ2-2, the V gene TRBV13; D might be TRBD1 (5 bases). CDR3 length: 16 amino acids. Germline CDR1 reads PRHDT; CDR2 reads FYEKMQ (reference sequence). With 5 bases removed from V and 3 bases from J, the gap between germline ends came to 16 bases. This CDR3 reads CASSPDSQGHTGELFF. CDR3 DNA: TGTGCCAGCAGCCCAGATTCGCAGGGTCACACCGGGGAGCTGTTTTTT.

This clonotype occurred many times. V usage is TRBV27 and J usage is TRBJ1-2, with D maybe TRBD1 (5 bases). The germline V and J ends were trimmed by 6 bases and 2 bases, with 13 bases remaining between them. This CDR3 spans 14 amino acids. The V gene's germline CDR1 is MNHEY and CDR2 SMNVEV (reference sequence). Here the CDR3 reads CASRLTGTNYGYTF. The CDR3 DNA follows: TGTGCCAGCAGACTCACAGGTACAAACTATGGCTACACCTTC.

There are a few counts of this clonotype. The V and J genes are TRBV18 and TRBJ1-4; D is unclear. In germline, CDR1 is KGHSH, CDR2 LQKENI. There are 14 residues in the CDR3. V dropped 6 bases and J dropped 5 bases, with 13 bases sitting between them. The CDR3 is CASSLRSLNEKLFF. CDR3 DNA sequence: TGTGCCAGCTCGCTAAGGTCCCTAAATGAAAAACTGTTTTTT.

This clonotype was observed many times. The J gene is TRBJ1-2, the V gene TRBV6-1; D gene ambiguous. The CDR3 covers 12 residues. V lost 3 bases and J lost 8, with 10 bases in between. The germline gives CDR1 MNHNS, CDR2 SASEGT. The CDR3 region is CASSDPLPGYTF. CDR3 in DNA: TGTGCCAGCAGTGATCCTCTCCCAGGCTACACCTTC.

This clonotype has at least ten counts. The V call is TRBV7-9, the J call TRBJ2-1, with 7 nucleotides matching TRBD1. Trimming took 2 bases from V and 8 from J; bases not matched to a gene: 6. Looked up from germline, CDR1 is SEHNR and CDR2 is FQNEAQ (reference sequence). The CDR3 has 14 residues. The CDR3 coding sequence is TGTGCCAGCAGCTTAAGTGACAGGGCCTATGAGCAGTTCTTC. This translates into CASSLSDRAYEQFF.

Ten or more counts support this clonotype. The chain has TRBV15 and TRBJ2-1, with TRBD1 matching 7 bases. Germline V gene lookup returns CDR1 LNHNV and CDR2 YYDKDF (reference sequence). The length of the CDR3 is 14 residues. Trimming cost V 1 base and J 4 bases; bases outside gene matches: 1. CDR3 loop: CATSRGQGYNEQFF. CDR3 in DNA: TGTGCCACCAGCAGAGGACAGGGTTACAATGAGCAGTTCTTC.

The chain links TRBV19 to TRBJ1-4, with 7 bases matching TRBD1. V lost 4 bases, J lost 6 bases, and 11 bases stayed unmatched. The germline CDR1 and CDR2 sequences are LNHDA and SQIVND (reference sequence). CDR3 length equals 16 residues. CDR3 protein: CASSNFLTGVDEKLFF. DNA for the CDR3: TGTGCCAGTAGTAATTTCCTAACAGGGGTGGATGAAAAACTGTTTTTT.